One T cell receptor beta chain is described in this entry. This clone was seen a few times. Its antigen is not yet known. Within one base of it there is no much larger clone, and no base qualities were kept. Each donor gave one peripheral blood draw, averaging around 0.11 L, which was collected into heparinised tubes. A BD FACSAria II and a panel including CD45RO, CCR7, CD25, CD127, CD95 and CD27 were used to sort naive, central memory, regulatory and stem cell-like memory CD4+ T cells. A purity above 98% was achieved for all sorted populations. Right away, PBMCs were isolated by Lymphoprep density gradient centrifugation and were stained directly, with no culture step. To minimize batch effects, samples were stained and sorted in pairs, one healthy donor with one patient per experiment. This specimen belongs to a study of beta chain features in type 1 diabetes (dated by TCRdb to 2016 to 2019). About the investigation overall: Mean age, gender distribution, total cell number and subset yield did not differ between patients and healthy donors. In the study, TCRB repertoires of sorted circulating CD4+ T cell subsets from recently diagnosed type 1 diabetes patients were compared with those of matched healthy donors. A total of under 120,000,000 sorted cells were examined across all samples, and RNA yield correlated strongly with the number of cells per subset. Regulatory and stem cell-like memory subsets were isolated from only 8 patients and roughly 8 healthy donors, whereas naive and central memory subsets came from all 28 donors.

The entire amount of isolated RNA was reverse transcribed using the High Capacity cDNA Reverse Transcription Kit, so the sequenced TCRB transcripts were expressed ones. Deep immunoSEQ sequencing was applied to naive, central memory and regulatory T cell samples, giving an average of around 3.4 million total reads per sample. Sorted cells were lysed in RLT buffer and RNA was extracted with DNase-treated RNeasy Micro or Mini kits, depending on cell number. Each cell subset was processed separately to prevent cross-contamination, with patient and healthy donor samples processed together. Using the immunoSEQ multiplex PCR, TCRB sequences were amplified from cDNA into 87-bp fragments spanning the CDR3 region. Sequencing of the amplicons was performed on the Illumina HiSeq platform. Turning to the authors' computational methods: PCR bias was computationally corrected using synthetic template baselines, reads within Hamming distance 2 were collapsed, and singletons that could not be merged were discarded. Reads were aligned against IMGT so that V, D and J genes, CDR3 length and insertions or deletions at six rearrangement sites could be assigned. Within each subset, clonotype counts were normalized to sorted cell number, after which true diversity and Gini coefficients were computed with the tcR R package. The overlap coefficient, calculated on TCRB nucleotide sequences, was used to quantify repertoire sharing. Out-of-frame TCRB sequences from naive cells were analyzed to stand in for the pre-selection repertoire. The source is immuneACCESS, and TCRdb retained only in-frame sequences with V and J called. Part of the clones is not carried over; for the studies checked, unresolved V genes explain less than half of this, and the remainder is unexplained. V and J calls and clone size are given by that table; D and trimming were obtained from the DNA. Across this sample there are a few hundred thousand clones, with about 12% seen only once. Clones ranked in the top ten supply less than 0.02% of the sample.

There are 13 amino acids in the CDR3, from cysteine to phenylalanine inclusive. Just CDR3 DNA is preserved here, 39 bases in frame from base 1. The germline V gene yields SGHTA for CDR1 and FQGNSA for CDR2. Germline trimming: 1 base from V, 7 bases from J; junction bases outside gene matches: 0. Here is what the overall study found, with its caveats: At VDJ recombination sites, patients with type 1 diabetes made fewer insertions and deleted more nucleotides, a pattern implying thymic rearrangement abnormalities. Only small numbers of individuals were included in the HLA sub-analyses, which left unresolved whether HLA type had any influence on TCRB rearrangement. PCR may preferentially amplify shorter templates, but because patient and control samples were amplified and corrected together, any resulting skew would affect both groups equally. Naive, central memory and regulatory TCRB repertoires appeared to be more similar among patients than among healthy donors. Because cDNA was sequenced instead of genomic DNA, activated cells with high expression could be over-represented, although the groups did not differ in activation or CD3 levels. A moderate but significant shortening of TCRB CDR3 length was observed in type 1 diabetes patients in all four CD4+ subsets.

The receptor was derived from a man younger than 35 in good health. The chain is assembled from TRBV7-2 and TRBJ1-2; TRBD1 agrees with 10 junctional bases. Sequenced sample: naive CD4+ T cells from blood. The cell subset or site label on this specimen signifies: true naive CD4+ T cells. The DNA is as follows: TGTGCCAGCAGCTTAGGGACAGGGGGTGGCTACACCTTC. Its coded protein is CASSLGTGGGYTF.